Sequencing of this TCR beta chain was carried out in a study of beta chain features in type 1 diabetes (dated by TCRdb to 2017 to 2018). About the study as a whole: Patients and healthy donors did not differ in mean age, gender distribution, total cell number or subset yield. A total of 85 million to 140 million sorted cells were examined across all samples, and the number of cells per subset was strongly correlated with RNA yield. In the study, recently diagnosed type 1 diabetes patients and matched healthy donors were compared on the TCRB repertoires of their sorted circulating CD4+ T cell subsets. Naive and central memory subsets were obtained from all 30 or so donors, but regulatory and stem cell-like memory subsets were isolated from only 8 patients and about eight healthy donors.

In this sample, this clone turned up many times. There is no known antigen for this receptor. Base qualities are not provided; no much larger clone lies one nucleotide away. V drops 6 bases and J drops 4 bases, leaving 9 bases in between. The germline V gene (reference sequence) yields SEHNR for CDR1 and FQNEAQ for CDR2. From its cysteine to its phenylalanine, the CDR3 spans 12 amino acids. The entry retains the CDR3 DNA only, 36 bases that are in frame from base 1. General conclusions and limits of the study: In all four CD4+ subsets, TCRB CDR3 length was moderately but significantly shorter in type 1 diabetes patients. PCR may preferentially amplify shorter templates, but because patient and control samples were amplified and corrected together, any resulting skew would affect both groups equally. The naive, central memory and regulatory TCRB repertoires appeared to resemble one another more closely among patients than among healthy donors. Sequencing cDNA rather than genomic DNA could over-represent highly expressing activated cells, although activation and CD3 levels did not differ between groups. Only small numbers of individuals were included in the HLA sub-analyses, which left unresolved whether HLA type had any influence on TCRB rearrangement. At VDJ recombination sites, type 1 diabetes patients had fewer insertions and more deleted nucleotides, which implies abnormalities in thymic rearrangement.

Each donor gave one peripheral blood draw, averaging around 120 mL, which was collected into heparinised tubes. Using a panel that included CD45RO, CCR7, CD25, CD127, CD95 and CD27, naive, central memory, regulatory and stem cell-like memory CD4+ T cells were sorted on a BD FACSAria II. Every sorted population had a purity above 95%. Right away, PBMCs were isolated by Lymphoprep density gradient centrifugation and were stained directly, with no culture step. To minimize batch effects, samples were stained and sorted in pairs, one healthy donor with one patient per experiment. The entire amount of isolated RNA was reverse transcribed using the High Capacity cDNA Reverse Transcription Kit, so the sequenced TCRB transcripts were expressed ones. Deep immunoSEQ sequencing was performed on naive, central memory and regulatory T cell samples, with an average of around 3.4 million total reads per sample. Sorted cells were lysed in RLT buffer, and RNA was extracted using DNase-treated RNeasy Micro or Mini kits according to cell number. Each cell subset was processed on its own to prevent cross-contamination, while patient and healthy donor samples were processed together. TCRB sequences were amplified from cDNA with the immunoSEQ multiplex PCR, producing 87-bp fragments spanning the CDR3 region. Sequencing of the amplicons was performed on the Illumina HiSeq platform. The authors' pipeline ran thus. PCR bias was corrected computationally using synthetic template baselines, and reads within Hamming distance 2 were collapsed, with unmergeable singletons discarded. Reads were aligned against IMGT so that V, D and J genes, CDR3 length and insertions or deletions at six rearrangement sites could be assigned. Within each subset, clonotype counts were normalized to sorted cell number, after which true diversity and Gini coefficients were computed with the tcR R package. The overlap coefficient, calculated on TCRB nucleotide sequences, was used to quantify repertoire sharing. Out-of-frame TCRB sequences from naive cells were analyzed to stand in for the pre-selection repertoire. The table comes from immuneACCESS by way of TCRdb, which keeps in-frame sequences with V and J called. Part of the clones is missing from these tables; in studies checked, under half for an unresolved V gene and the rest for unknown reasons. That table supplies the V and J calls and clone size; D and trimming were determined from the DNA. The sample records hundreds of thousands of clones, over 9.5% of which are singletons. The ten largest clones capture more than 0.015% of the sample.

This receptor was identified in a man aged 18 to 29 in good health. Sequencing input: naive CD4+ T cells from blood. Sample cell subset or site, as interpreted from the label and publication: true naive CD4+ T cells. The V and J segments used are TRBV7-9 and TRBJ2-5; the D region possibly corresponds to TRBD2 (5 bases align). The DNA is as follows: TGTGCCAGCAGTGTTGGAGGAGAGACCCAGTACTTC. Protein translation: CASSVGGETQYF.